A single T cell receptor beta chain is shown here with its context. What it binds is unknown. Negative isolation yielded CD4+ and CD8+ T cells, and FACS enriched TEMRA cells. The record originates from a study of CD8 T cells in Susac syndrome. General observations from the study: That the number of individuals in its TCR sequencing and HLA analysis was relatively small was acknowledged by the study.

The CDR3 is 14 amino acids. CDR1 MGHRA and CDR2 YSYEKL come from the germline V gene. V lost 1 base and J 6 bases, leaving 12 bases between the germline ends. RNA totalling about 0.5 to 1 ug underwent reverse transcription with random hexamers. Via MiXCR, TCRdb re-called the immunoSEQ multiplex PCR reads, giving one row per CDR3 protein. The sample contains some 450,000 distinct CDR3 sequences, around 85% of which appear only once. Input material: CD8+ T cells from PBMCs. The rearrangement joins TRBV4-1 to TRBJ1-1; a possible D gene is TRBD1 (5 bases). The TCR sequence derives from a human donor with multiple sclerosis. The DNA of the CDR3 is TGCGCCAGCAGCCAAGGGAGAGACAGCCCTGAAGCTTTCTTT. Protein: CASSQGRDSPEAFF.